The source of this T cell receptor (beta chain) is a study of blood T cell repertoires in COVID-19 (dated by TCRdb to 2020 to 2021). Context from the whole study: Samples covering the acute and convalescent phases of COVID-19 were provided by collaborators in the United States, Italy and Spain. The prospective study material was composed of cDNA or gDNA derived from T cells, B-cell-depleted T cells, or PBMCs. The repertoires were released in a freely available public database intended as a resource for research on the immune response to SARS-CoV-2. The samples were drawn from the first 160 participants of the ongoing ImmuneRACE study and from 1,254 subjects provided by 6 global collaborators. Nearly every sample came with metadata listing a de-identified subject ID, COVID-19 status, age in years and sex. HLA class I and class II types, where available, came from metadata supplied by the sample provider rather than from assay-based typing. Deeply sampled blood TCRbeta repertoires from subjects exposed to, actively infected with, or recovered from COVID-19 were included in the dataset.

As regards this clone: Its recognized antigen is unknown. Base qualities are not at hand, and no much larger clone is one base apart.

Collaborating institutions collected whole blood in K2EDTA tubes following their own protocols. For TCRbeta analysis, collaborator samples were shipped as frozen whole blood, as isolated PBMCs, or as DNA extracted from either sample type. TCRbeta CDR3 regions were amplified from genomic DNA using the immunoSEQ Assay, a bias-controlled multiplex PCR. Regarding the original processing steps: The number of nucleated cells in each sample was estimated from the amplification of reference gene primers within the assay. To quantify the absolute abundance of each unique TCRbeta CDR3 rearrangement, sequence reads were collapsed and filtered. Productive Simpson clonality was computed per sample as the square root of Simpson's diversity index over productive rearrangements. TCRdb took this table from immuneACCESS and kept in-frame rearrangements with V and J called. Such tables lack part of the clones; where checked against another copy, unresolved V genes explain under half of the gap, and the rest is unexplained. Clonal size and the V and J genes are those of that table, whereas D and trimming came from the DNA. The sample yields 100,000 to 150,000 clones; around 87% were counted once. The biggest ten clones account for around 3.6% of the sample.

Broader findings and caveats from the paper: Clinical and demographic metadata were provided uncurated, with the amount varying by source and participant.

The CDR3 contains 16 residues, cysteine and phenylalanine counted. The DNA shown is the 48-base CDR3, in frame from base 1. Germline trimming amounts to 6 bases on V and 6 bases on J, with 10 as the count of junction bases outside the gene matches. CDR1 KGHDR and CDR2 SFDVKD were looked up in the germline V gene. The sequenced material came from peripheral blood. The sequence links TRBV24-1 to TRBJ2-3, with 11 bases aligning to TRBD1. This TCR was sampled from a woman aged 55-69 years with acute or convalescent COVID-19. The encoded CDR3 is CATSTPRTGGVDTQYF. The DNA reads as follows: TGTGCCACCAGTACACCCCGGACAGGGGGCGTCGATACGCAGTATTTT.